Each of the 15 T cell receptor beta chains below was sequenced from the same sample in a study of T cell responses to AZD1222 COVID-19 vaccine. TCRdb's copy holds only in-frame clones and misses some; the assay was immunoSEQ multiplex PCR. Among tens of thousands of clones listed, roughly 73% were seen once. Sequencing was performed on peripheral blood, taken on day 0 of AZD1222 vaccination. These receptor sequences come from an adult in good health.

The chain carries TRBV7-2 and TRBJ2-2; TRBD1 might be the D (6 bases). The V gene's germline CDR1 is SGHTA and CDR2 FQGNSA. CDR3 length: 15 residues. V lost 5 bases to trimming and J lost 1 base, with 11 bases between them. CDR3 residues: CASSANRVNTGELFF. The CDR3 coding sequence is TGTGCCAGCAGCGCAAACAGGGTGAACACCGGGGAGCTGTTTTTT. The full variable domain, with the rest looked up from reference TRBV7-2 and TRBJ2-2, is GAGVSQSPSNKVTEKGKDVELRCDPISGHTALYWYRQSLGQGLEFLIYFQGNSAPDKSGLPSDRFSAERTGGSVSTLTIQRTQQEDSAVYLCASSANRVNTGELFFGEGSRLTVL.

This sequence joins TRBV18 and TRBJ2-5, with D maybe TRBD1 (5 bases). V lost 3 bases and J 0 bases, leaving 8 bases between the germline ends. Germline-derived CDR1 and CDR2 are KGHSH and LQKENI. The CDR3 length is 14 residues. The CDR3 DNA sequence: TGTGCCAGCTCACCGGGGCTAAACCAAGAGACCCAGTACTTC. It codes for CASSPGLNQETQYF.

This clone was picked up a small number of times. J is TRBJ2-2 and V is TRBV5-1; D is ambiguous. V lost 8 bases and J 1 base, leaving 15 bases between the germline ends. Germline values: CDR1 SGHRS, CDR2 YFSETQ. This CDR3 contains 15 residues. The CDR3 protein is CASATVRGNTGELFF. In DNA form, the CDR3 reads TGCGCCAGTGCGACGGTACGCGGGAACACCGGGGAGCTGTTTTTT.

CDR3 nucleotides: TGTGCCAGTAGTATTTCCCCACAGGGGGCGTGGGGCTACACCTTC. Residues: CASSISPQGAWGYTF. V gene TRBV19 combines with J gene TRBJ1-2; 9 bases line up with TRBD1. CDR3 length: 15 residues. Trimming removed 3 bases from V and 8 bases from J; junction bases left unmatched: 10. The germline gives CDR1 LNHDA, CDR2 SQIVND (reference sequence).

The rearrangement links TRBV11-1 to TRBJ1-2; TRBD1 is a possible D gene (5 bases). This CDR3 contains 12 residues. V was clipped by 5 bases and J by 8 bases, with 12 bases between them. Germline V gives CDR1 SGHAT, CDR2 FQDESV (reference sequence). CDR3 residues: CASSPSGWGYTF. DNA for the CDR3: TGTGCCAGCAGCCCATCAGGGTGGGGCTACACCTTC.

CDR3 sequence (DNA): TGTGCCAGCAGCCAAGGGGGGGGGACAGCCGTGCCTAAGGAGCAGTACGTC. Residues: CASSQGGGTAVPKEQYV. This chain connects TRBV14 to TRBJ2-7, with D perhaps TRBD1 or TRBD2 (7 bases each). Deletions cut 1 base from V and 7 bases from J, with 23 bases between. CDR3 size: 17 residues. Looked up from germline, CDR1 is SGHDN and CDR2 is FVKESK.

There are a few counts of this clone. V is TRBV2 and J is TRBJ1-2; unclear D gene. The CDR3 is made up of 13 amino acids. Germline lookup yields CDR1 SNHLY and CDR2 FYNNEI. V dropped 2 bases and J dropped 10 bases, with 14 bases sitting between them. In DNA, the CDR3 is TGTGCCAGCAGTGAAATGGGAGGGATCGCCTACACCTTC. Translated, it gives CASSEMGGIAYTF.

As DNA, the CDR3 is TGTGCCAGCAGCTCGACAGAGGAGCAGTACTTC. Its translation: CASSSTEEQYF. The chain recombines TRBV13 with TRBJ2-7; D is perhaps TRBD1 (5 bases). The germline V gene encodes CDR1 PRHDT and CDR2 FYEKMQ (reference sequence). V lost 4 bases, J lost 7 bases, and 8 bases lay in between. CDR3 length: 11 residues.

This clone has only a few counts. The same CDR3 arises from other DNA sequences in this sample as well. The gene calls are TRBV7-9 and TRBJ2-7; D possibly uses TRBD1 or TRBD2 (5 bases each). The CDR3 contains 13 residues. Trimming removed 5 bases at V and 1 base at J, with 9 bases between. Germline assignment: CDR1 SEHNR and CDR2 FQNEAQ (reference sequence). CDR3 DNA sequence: TGTGCCAGCAGCCCAGGGACGTCCTACGAGCAGTACTTC. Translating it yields CASSPGTSYEQYF.

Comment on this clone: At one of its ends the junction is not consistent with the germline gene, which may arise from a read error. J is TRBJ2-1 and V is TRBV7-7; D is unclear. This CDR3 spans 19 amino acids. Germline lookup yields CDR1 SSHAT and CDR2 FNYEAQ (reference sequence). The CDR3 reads CASSLGIGGLAISYNEQFF. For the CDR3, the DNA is TGTGCTAGCAGCTTAGGGATTGGCGGCCTTGCGATATCCTACAATGAGCAGTTCTTC. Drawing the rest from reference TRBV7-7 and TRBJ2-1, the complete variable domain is GAGVSQSPRYKVTKRGQDVTLRCDPISSHATLYWYQQALGQGPEFLTYFNYEAQPDKSGLPSDRFSAERPEGSISTLTIQRTEQRDSAMYRCASSLGIGGLAISYNEQFFGPGTRLTVL.

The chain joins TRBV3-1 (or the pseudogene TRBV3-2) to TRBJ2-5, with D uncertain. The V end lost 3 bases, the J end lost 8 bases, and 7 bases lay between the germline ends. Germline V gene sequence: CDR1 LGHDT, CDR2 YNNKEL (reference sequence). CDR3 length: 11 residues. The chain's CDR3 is CASSQANTQYF. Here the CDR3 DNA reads TGTGCCAGCAGCCAGGCAAACACCCAGTACTTC.

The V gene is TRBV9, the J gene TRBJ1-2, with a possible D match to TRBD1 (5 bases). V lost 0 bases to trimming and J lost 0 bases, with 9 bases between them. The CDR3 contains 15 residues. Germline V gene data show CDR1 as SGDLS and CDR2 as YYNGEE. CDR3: CASSVETGSNYGYTF. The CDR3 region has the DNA TGTGCCAGCAGCGTAGAAACAGGCTCTAACTATGGCTACACCTTC.

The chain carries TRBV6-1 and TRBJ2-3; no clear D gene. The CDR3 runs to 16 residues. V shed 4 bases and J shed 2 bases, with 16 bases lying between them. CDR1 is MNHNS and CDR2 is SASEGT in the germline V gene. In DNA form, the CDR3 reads TGTGCCAGCAGTGTTTGGGCCAAGGACCCCACAGATACGCAGTATTTT. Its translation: CASSVWAKDPTDTQYF.

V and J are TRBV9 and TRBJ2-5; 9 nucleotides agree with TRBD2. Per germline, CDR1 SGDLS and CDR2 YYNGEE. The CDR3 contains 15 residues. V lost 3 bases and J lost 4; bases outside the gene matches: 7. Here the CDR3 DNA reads TGTGCCAGCAGCGCCCCTAGCGGGGTGGGAGAGACCCAGTACTTC. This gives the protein CASSAPSGVGETQYF.

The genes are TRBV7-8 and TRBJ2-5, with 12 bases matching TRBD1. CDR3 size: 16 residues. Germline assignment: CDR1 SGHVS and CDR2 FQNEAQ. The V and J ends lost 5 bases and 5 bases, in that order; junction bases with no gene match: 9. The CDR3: CASSGYGTGGSETQYF. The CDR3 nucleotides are TGTGCCAGCAGCGGATACGGGACAGGGGGCTCCGAGACCCAGTACTTC.